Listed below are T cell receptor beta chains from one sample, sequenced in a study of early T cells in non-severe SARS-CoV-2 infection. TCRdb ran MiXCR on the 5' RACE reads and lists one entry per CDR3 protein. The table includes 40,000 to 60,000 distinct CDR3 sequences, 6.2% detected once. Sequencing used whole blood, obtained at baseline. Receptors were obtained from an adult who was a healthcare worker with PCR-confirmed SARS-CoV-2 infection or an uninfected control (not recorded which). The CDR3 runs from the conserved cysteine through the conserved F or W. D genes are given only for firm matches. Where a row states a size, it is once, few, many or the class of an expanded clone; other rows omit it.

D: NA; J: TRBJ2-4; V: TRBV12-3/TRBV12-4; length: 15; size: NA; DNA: TGTGCCAGCAGTTTTCGGATGGAGGCCAAAAACATTCAGTACTTC; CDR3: CASSFRMEAKNIQYF
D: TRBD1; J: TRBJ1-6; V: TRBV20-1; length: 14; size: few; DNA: TGCAGTGCTAGAGGCGGGACAGGGTATTCACCCCTCCACTTT; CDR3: CSARGGTGYSPLHF
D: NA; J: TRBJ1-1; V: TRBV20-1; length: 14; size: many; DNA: TGCAGTGCTAGAGATCGCGCATCTGAGGGTGGCGCTTTCTTT; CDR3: CSARDRASEGGAFF
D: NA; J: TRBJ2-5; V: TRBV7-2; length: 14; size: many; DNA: TGTGCCAGCAGCTCCCCTACGGGGGTGAAGACCCAGTACTTC; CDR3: CASSSPTGVKTQYF
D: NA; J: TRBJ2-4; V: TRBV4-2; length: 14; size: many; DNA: TGTGCCAGCAGCCAAGAACTAGCCAAAAACATTCAGTACTTC; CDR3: CASSQELAKNIQYF
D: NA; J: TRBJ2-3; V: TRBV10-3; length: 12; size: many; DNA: TGTGCCATCAGGCCTTCGGGAGATACGCAGTATTTT; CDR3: CAIRPSGDTQYF
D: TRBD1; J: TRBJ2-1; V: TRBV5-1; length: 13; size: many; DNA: TGCGCCAGCAGCCTCGACAGGGTTGATGAGCAGTTCTTC; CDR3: CASSLDRVDEQFF
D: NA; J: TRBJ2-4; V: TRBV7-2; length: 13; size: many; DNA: TGTGCCAGCAGCTTAAACTACGGTCCCATTCAGTACTTC; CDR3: CASSLNYGPIQYF
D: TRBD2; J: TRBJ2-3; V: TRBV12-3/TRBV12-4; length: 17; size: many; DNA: TGTGCCAGCAGTTTACCCACTAGCGGAGGTAGCACAGATACGCAGTATTTT; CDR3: CASSLPTSGGSTDTQYF
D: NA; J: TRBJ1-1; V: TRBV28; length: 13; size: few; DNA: TGTGCCAGCAGTTTACCCGGGACACCTGAAGCTTTCTTT; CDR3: CASSLPGTPEAFF
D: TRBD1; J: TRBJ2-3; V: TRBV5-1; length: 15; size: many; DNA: TGCGCCAGCAGCCCTACGACAGGGGACGCAGATACGCAGTATTTT; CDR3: CASSPTTGDADTQYF
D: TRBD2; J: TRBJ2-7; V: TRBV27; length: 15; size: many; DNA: TGTGCCAGCAGTTCTCCTAGCGGGAAGTCCTACGAGCAGTACTTC; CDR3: CASSSPSGKSYEQYF
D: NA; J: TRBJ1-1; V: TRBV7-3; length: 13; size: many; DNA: TGTGCCAGCAGCTTCACAGCGAACACTGAAGCTTTCTTT; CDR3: CASSFTANTEAFF
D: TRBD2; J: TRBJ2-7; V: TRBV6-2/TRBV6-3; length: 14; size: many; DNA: TGTGCCAGCAGGACACCGGGACTAGATTACGAGCAGTACTTC; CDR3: CASRTPGLDYEQYF
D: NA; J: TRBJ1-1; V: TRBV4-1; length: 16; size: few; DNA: TGCGCCAGCAGCCAAGTGGGGGACATCATGAACACTGAAGCTTTCTTT; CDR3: CASSQVGDIMNTEAFF
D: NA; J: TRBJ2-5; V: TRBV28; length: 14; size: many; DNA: TGTGCCAGCAGTGTCACAAGGGCGTTAGAGACCCAGTACTTC; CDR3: CASSVTRALETQYF
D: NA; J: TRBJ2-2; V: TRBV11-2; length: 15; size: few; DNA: TGTGCCAGCAGCCCCCTTGGGTCGAACACCGGGGAGCTGTTTTTT; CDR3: CASSPLGSNTGELFF
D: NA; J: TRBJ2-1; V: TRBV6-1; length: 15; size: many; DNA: TGTGCCAGCAGTTCGGGCCCGGGGTCCTACAATGAGCAGTTCTTC; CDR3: CASSSGPGSYNEQFF
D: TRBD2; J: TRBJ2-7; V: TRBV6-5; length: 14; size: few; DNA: TGTGCCAGCAGTGGAGCTAGCGGGAATTACGAGCAGTACTTC; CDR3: CASSGASGNYEQYF
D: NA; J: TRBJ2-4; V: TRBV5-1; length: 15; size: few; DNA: TGTGCCAGCAGCTTGGAGGGGCTAGCCAAAAACATTCAGTACTTC; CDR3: CASSLEGLAKNIQYF
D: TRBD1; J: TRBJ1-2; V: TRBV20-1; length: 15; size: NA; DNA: TGCAGTGCTAGAGATCTACGGACAGGGAACTATGGCTACACCTTC; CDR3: CSARDLRTGNYGYTF
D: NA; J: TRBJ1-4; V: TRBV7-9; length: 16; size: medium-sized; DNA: TGTGCCAGCAGCTTAGGTACTGTGCGGGAATTGGAAAAACTGTTTTTT; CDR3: CASSLGTVRELEKLFF
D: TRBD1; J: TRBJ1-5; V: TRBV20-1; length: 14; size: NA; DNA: TGCAGTGCTACGACAGGGATGAGCAATCAGCCCCAGCATTTT; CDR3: CSATTGMSNQPQHF
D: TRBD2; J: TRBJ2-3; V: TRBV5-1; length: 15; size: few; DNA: TGCGCCAGCAGGTCCCAGCGGGGGGACACAGATACGCAGTATTTT; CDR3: CASRSQRGDTDTQYF
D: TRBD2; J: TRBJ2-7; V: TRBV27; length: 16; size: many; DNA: TGTGCCAGCAGTTTTGGGGGGGAGGTTACTTCCTACGAGCAGTACTTC; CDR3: CASSFGGEVTSYEQYF
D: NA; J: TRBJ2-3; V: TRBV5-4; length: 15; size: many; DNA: TGTGCCAGCAGCTTTCCGGGGGATGGAGCAGATACGCAGTATTTT; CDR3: CASSFPGDGADTQYF
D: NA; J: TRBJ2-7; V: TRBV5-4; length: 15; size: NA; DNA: TGTGCCAGCAGCTCCGTGACCGGATCCCCCGACGAGCAGTACTTC; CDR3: CASSSVTGSPDEQYF
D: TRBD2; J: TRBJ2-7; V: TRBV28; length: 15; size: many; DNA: TGTGCCAGCAGTTTTTTGACTAGCGGGAGTTACGAGCAGTACTTC; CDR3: CASSFLTSGSYEQYF
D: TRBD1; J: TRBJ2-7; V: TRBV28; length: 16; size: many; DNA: TGTGCCAGCAGTTTACCTCCGGGACAGGGTGCCTACGAGCAGTACTTC; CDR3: CASSLPPGQGAYEQYF
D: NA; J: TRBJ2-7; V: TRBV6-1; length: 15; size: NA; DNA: TGTGCCAGCAGTGAAGCCGTAGACAGCTCCTACGAGCAGTACTTC; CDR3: CASSEAVDSSYEQYF
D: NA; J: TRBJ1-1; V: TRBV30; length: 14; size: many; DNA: TGTGCCTGCGACCGGAACACCAGGAACACTGAAGCTTTCTTT; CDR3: CACDRNTRNTEAFF